One sample yielded the 7 T cell receptor beta chains listed below, sequenced in a study of shared clonotypes between healthy human individuals. Only CD45RO-negative cells positively selected for CCR7 counted as naive CD8 cells, so terminally differentiated effector memory CD45RA+ cells were excluded. Clones were sequenced by immunoSEQ multiplex PCR, and TCRdb holds only the in-frame ones, with some missing. Among approximately 1.9 million clones, 90% to 95% were seen once, and the ten largest hold around 1.7%. Sequenced: naive CD8+ T cells from PBMCs. The source is a man between 18 and 35 years old in good health. Some clones in this sample may be carry-over from other donors' samples.

V and J are TRBV7-2 and TRBJ1-4; D gene unclear. CDR3 size: 16 residues. The ends were cut back, 5 bases at V and 7 bases at J, with 20 bases in the middle. CDR1 and CDR2 (germline): SGHTA, FQGNSA. CDR3 in amino acids: CASSVLDLNSGEKLFF. The CDR3, as DNA: TGTGCCAGCAGCGTCCTCGACCTCAACAGCGGTGAAAAACTGTTTTTT.

The chain has TRBV27 and TRBJ2-7; TRBD2 is a possible D gene (5 bases). CDR1 and CDR2 (germline): MNHEY, SMNVEV (reference sequence). The CDR3 consists of 16 residues. V lost 2 bases and J 6 bases, leaving 20 bases between the germline ends. The CDR3 spells CASSLEASRHIREQYF. The CDR3 DNA sequence: TGTGCCAGCAGTTTAGAGGCTAGCCGGCATATACGCGAGCAGTACTTC.

The J gene is TRBJ2-2, the V gene TRBV28, with a tentative D call TRBD2 (10 bases). This CDR3 is built from 20 residues. The germline gives CDR1 MDHEN, CDR2 SYDVKM. V lost 6 bases and J lost 0, with 26 bases in between. The CDR3 bases are TGTGCCAGCAGGACCGGACAGGGGCTAGCGGGAGATGCGAACACCGGGGAGCTGTTTTTT. Translating gives CASRTGQGLAGDANTGELFF.

The gene calls are TRBV15 and TRBJ1-2; perhaps TRBD1 as D (6 bases). Trimming left V 6 bases short and J 7 bases short, with 21 bases between. CDR3 length: 15 amino acids. The V gene's germline CDR1 is LNHNV and CDR2 YYDKDF (reference sequence). CDR3: CATSRNTGYGSGYTF. CDR3 nucleotide sequence: TGTGCCACCAGTAGGAACACAGGGTATGGTTCTGGCTACACCTTC.

With respect to this clone: The same CDR3 also results from other DNA sequences found in this sample. The chain combines TRBV30 with TRBJ1-1; D may be TRBD1 (6 bases). The CDR3 sequence is 12 residues long. V shed 5 bases and J shed 2 bases, with 9 bases lying between them. Germline V gene lookup returns CDR1 GTSNPN and CDR2 SVGIG (reference sequence). The CDR3 loop is CAWGQSNTEAFF. CDR3 coding DNA: TGTGCCTGGGGACAGTCCAACACTGAAGCTTTCTTT.

This chain connects TRBV2 to TRBJ2-1; D might be TRBD1 (5 bases). The CDR3 is 16 amino acids. In germline, CDR1 is SNHLY, CDR2 FYNNEI. Trimming took off 1 base at V and 4 bases at J, with 14 bases between the two ends. Here the CDR3 reads CASSEDPGLTYNEQFF. The CDR3 bases are TGTGCCAGCAGTGAAGATCCAGGGCTAACTTACAATGAGCAGTTCTTC.

The chain recombines TRBV27 with TRBJ2-1; 8 nucleotides align to TRBD1. CDR3 length: 16 amino acids. Per germline, CDR1 MNHEY and CDR2 SMNVEV (reference sequence). With 2 bases clipped from V and 9 bases from J, the junction kept 12 bases outside the gene matches. The CDR3 DNA reads TGTGCCAGCAGTTTAACCGTGACAGGGGTTGGGGGTGAGCAGTTCTTC. Its protein product is CASSLTVTGVGGEQFF.